Sequencing of this T cell receptor beta chain was carried out in a study of blood T cells in healthy people across ages (dated by TCRdb to between 2014 and 2017). For the study in its entirety: In model experiments, template switching captured about one uniquely barcoded TCR beta cDNA molecule for every two T cells. Four age groups were formed from the donors: young (average roughly 15 years), middle-aged (approximately 40), aged (62) and long-lived (82). Age-related changes in TCR beta repertoire diversity were measured in the study by deep sequencing normalized with unique cDNA molecular identifiers. For two donors (one aged 18 to 30 and one aged 80 or older), the study analyzed two additional independent replicas of 1 million unique cDNA reads from the same blood draw. To avoid experimental bias, donors of different ages were randomly spread across the sequencing lanes.

Donors were 35 to 40 systemically healthy Caucasian individuals from Russia aged roughly 6 to 95 years. Around 10 milliliters of peripheral blood were collected from each donor into EDTA-treated Vacutainer tubes. Ficoll-Paque density-gradient centrifugation was used to isolate PBMCs, with at least 6.5 million obtained per sample. Trizol reagent was used to extract total RNA from PBMCs, with at least 5 micrograms per sample. For every donor, flow cytometry on a PBMC aliquot measured the percentage of naive CD45RAhigh/CD27high T cells. The CDR3 runs 13 amino acids, cysteine and phenylalanine included. Only the CDR3 region is kept as DNA, spanning 39 bases read in frame from base 1. Based on the germline V gene, the CDR1 and CDR2 sequences are SQVTM and ANQGSEA. Comments on this clonotype: Which antigen it targets is not known. Its ends do not fully match the called genes, so a read error is possible.

Library construction relied on 5' RACE. A second about 7 to 11 cycle PCR used a sample-barcoded 5' primer and a J-beta primer mix. A unique molecular identifier was introduced onto each TCR beta cDNA molecule by a template-switch 5' adaptor carrying 12 random nucleotides. Each sample yielded at least 2.5 million CDR3-containing paired-end reads. First-strand cDNA synthesis was performed from all RNA using the Mint cDNA synthesis kit, with priming by a TRBC-specific oligonucleotide. After uracil-DNA glycosylase treatment, a first 18-cycle PCR used universal primers M1SS and BC2_uni_R on all cDNA. Turning to the authors' computational methods: Each sample was normalized by randomly selecting 1 million high-quality reads, each carrying a distinct molecular identifier. Instead of being binned into consensus sequences, reads with shared molecular identifiers were discarded. MiTCR, with a Q25 quality threshold and the strictest error-elimination algorithm, was used for CDR3 identification, clonotype clustering and error correction. Lower-bound total TCR beta diversity was estimated with a nonparametric unseen species model using Euler transformation. TCRdb applied fastp at Q25 and MiXCR to the public reads, then kept only in-frame beta chains. Rows are unified per CDR3 protein, each entry keeping the most common DNA and genes. What appears here as the V and J calls and clone size reflects TCRdb's work, not the paper's. The table for this sample lists some 1,800,000 distinct CDR3 sequences; about two fifths of them were counted only once. The ten most abundant clones make up 23% of the sample.

Results the study describes overall, beyond this receptor: Compared with the aged group, the long-lived group had more naive CD4+ T cells, fewer expanded clones and increased TCR diversity, suggesting age selection. As age increased, observed TCR beta diversity per million T cells dropped in a roughly linear way, and a significant reduction was already evident by age 40. The CMV infection status of donors was not known, potentially confounding age-related changes in expanded clonotypes. Since profiling was done on bulk unsorted PBMCs, naive and antigen-experienced compartments could not be conclusively compared. Total diversity estimates from one million sequenced T cells were considered lower bounds and underestimates. There was a strong correlation between observed TCR beta diversity and the percentage of naive T cells measured by flow cytometry.

The sequencing input was blood. This receptor was obtained from a human donor in good health. Rearrangement joined TRBV29-1 to TRBJ2-6; possibly the D gene is TRBD1, per 5 matching bases. The DNA reads as follows: TGCAGCGTTTCAAGGGCTGGGGCCAACGTCCGGACTTTC. Its protein is CSVSRAGANVRTF.